The next 11 T cell receptor beta chains were all read from a single sample in a study of blood T cell repertoires in COVID-19. The assay was immunoSEQ multiplex PCR, and TCRdb's table has in-frame clones only and misses some. Among some 380,000 clones listed, nearly 90% were seen once. Specimen: PBMCs or T cells enriched from blood (not recorded which). These receptors were obtained from a woman aged 40 to 50 with acute COVID-19.

This CDR3 is CSASGGAQAFF. As DNA, the CDR3 is TGCAGTGCTAGCGGAGGGGCCCAAGCTTTCTTT. The chain employs TRBV20-1 and TRBJ1-1; possible D gene TRBD1, 5 bases. Germline V gene sequence: CDR1 DFQATT, CDR2 SNEGSKA (reference sequence). The V and J ends lost 3 bases and 9 bases respectively, with 11 bases between them. The CDR3 runs 11 residues.

CDR3 coding DNA: TGTGCCAGCAGCTTGGGTGGGGCAGAACTTGATCAGCCCCAGCATTTT. This codes for CASSLGGAELDQPQHF. The gene calls are TRBV7-9 and TRBJ1-5; D perhaps matches TRBD1 (5 bases). The CDR3 is made up of 16 amino acids. Deletions cut 3 bases from V and 5 bases from J, with 17 bases between. The V gene's germline CDR1 is SEHNR and CDR2 FQNEAQ (reference sequence). The full variable domain, its missing parts supplied by reference TRBV7-9 and TRBJ1-5, is DTGVSQNPRHKITKRGQNVTFRCDPISEHNRLYWYRQTLGQGPEFLTYFQNEAQLEKSRLLSDRFSAERPKGSFSTLEIQRTEQGDSAMYLCASSLGGAELDQPQHFGDGTRLSIL.

The chain joins TRBV4-1 to TRBJ1-3; D is perhaps TRBD1 (5 bases). The V and J ends lost 1 base and 4 bases respectively, with 14 bases between them. This CDR3 contains 16 residues. Looked up from germline, CDR1 is MGHRA and CDR2 is YSYEKL. The CDR3, as DNA: TGCGCCAGCAGCCAAGGGGCCGGGGGATACGGAAACACCATATATTTT. This encodes CASSQGAGGYGNTIYF.

V is TRBV5-1 and J is TRBJ2-5, with D perhaps TRBD2 (7 bases). The CDR3 has 14 residues. Deletions cut 5 bases from V and 5 bases from J, with 16 bases between. Germline loops: CDR1 SGHRS, CDR2 YFSETQ. The DNA of the CDR3 is TGCGCCAGCAGTTTCGGGGGGCCGGGGGAGACCCAGTACTTC. This sequence encodes CASSFGGPGETQYF.

J is TRBJ1-2 and V is TRBV9; a weak D match, TRBD1 (5 bases). Looked up from germline, CDR1 is SGDLS and CDR2 is YYNGEE. The CDR3 contains 18 residues. Trimming stripped 0 bases from V and 6 bases from J, with 24 bases between. As DNA, the CDR3 is TGTGCCAGCAGCGTAGGTCCCCTAGCCGGGGGGGAGAGGGATGGCTACACCTTC. It is translated as CASSVGPLAGGERDGYTF.

The gene calls are TRBV6-5 and TRBJ1-5; 7 positions match TRBD1. Germline V gives CDR1 MNHEY, CDR2 SVGAGI. The J segment lost 1 base and the V segment lost 4 bases, leaving 4 bases of the junction unmatched. The CDR3 has 15 amino acids. The CDR3 nucleotides are TGTGCCAGCAGTTCCGGGACAGCAAGCAATCAGCCCCAGCATTTT. This gives the protein CASSSGTASNQPQHF.

The genes are TRBV19 and TRBJ1-4; TRBD1 agrees at 7 bases. Germline trimming cut 5 bases from V and 3 bases from J; bases unmatched to any gene: 6. Germline CDR1 is LNHDA and CDR2 is SQIVND (reference sequence). This CDR3 comprises 15 residues. CDR3 region: CASSPPGTANEKLFF. DNA for the CDR3: TGTGCCAGTAGTCCCCCTGGGACAGCTAATGAAAAACTGTTTTTT.

The chain combines TRBV2 with TRBJ2-5; 14 bases fit TRBD2. The junction had 7 bases not matched to a gene; V was cut back by 6 bases and J by 7 bases. The length of the CDR3 is 15 residues. Per germline, CDR1 SNHLY and CDR2 FYNNEI. The CDR3 region has the DNA TGTGCCAGCAGGAATGGACTAGCGGGGGGAGGGACCCAGTACTTC. Translated, it gives CASRNGLAGGGTQYF. The entire variable domain, with the rest obtained from reference TRBV2 and TRBJ2-5, is as follows: EPEVTQTPSHQVTQMGQEVILRCVPISNHLYFYWYRQILGQKVEFLVSFYNNEISEKSEIFDDQFSVERPDGSNFTLKIRSTKLEDSAMYFCASRNGLAGGGTQYFGPGTRLLVL.

V gene TRBV20-1 combines with J gene TRBJ2-3; 7 nucleotides match TRBD2. The junction had 6 bases not matched to a gene; V was cut back by 3 bases and J by 3 bases. This CDR3 has 14 amino acids. Looked up from germline, CDR1 is DFQATT and CDR2 is SNEGSKA (reference sequence). The CDR3 bases are TGCAGTGCTAGTTGGGGGGGGAGGACAGATACGCAGTATTTT. This gives the protein CSASWGGRTDTQYF.

This chain joins TRBV7-2 and TRBJ1-2; tentative D call: TRBD1 (5 bases). Germline CDR1 reads SGHTA; CDR2 reads FQGNSA. V dropped 5 bases and J dropped 4 bases, with 11 bases sitting between them. This CDR3 comprises 13 residues. The CDR3: CASSAAGSYGYTF. The DNA for the CDR3 is TGTGCCAGCAGCGCCGCAGGGTCCTATGGCTACACCTTC.

The rearrangement links TRBV7-2 to TRBJ2-3; TRBD2 aligns across 11 bases. This CDR3 has 15 residues. The ends lost 5 bases at V and 8 bases at J; junction bases unmatched: 9. Germline V CDR1 and CDR2: SGHTA, FQGNSA. In DNA, the CDR3 is TGTGCCAGCAGCCCAAAACCCGGGACTAGCGGTACGCAGTATTTT. Its protein product is CASSPKPGTSGTQYF.